This T cell receptor (beta chain) was observed in a study of OX40 agonist ivuxolimab in advanced cancers. Germline CDR1 SGDLS, CDR2 YYNGEE. The CDR3 is 15 amino acids. V was pared by 0 bases and J by 4 bases, with 13 bases between. Method: immunoSEQ multiplex PCR; TCRdb's copy keeps in-frame clones and lacks some. The table records about 41,000 clones, around 87% of them present only once. With regard to this clone: Its antigen remains unidentified.

The study sampled blood at baseline, cycle 4 day 1, and cycle 7 day 1. Notes on the study in general: It was not determined which antigens were specifically recognized by the peripheral T cells that had undergone clonal expansion.

The chain joins TRBV9 to TRBJ2-5; D uncertain. The TCR comes from an adult with an advanced solid tumor such as melanoma, head and neck, liver or kidney cancer. Sequenced material: CD4+ or CD8+ T cells sorted from blood, taken in a trial of the OX40 agonist ivuxolimab. The DNA of the CDR3 is TGTGCCAGCAGCGTAGATTGGTCAGAGCGAGAGACCCAGTACTTC. Translating gives CASSVDWSERETQYF.